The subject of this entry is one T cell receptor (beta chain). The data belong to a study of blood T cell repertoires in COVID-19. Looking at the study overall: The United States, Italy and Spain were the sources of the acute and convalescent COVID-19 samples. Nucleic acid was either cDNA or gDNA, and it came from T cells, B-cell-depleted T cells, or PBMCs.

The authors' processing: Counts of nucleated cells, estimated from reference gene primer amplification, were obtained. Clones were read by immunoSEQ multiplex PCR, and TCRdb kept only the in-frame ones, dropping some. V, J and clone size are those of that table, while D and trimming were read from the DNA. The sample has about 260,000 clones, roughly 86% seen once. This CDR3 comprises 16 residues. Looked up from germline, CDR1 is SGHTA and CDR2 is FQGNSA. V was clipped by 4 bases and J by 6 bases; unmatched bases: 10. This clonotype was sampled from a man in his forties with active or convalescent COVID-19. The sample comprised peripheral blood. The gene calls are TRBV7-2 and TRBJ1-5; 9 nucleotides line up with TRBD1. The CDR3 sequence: CASSSDRGTRGQPQHF. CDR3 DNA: TGTGCCAGCAGCTCGGACAGGGGAACACGGGGTCAGCCCCAGCATTTT.